These T cell receptor beta chains were read from a single sample in a study of shared clonotypes between healthy human individuals. This table comes from immunoSEQ multiplex PCR, and its TCRdb copy is limited to in-frame clones, with some not included. The sample has 800,000 to 1,200,000 clones, around 78% seen once. The material sequenced was memory CD4+ T cells from PBMCs. The receptors originated from a man between 18 and 35 years old in good health. Some clones in this sample may be carry-over from other donors' samples. CDR3s include the opening cysteine and the closing phenylalanine or tryptophan. Fields, in order: clone size, J gene, V gene, D gene, CDR3 length, CDR3 protein, CDR3 DNA. D genes are given only for firm matches. The listing skips clone size in some rows; elsewhere it reads once, few, many or a size class.

abundance: .
j_gene: TRBJ1-5
v_gene: TRBV7-2
d_gene: .
len: 13
CDR3aa: CASSPSDYRPQHF
CDR3nt: TGTGCCAGCAGCCCCTCGGATTATCGGCCCCAGCATTTT

abundance: few
j_gene: TRBJ2-5
v_gene: TRBV28
d_gene: .
len: 16
CDR3aa: CASSLLGVGYQETQYF
CDR3nt: TGTGCCAGCAGTTTACTAGGGGTGGGTTACCAAGAGACCCAGTACTTC

abundance: .
j_gene: TRBJ1-5
v_gene: TRBV7-2
d_gene: .
len: 15
CDR3aa: CASSTGGLSYQPQHF
CDR3nt: TGTGCCAGCAGCACCGGGGGGCTGAGCTATCAGCCCCAGCATTTT

abundance: .
j_gene: TRBJ2-7
v_gene: TRBV28
d_gene: TRBD2
len: 15
CDR3aa: CASSLGGLALYEQYF
CDR3nt: TGTGCCAGCAGTTTGGGGGGACTAGCCCTGTACGAGCAGTACTTC

abundance: .
j_gene: TRBJ2-3
v_gene: TRBV7-3
d_gene: .
len: 13
CDR3aa: CASSFDGTDTQYF
CDR3nt: TGTGCCAGCAGCTTCGATGGCACAGATACGCAGTATTTT

abundance: .
j_gene: TRBJ2-7
v_gene: TRBV29-1
d_gene: .
len: 11
CDR3aa: CSVESPGEQYF
CDR3nt: TGCAGCGTTGAAAGTCCGGGGGAGCAGTACTTC

abundance: .
j_gene: TRBJ2-7
v_gene: TRBV4-3
d_gene: .
len: 13
CDR3aa: CASSIAITYEQYF
CDR3nt: TGCGCCAGCAGCATAGCGATTACCTACGAGCAGTACTTC

abundance: .
j_gene: TRBJ2-5
v_gene: TRBV5-1
d_gene: TRBD2
len: 12
CDR3aa: CASSGEGETQYF
CDR3nt: TGCGCCAGCAGCGGGGAGGGAGAGACCCAGTACTTC

abundance: .
j_gene: TRBJ1-5
v_gene: TRBV27
d_gene: .
len: 15
CDR3aa: CASSLWGQGGQPQHF
CDR3nt: TGTGCCAGCAGTTTATGGGGGCAGGGTGGCCAGCCCCAGCATTTT

abundance: .
j_gene: TRBJ2-1
v_gene: TRBV2
d_gene: .
len: 13
CDR3aa: CATKSGTYNEQFF
CDR3nt: TGTGCCACCAAAAGTGGGACCTACAATGAGCAGTTCTTC

abundance: .
j_gene: TRBJ1-5
v_gene: TRBV28
d_gene: .
len: 13
CDR3aa: CATQDTTNQPQHF
CDR3nt: TGTGCCACCCAGGATACGACTAATCAGCCCCAGCATTTT

abundance: .
j_gene: TRBJ1-2
v_gene: TRBV5-1
d_gene: .
len: 13
CDR3aa: CASSLDPGIGYTF
CDR3nt: TGCGCCAGCAGCTTGGATCCGGGGATTGGCTACACCTTC

abundance: .
j_gene: TRBJ2-3
v_gene: TRBV21-1
d_gene: .
len: 17
CDR3aa: CASSIRALRDHTDTQYF
CDR3nt: TGTGCCAGCAGCATTCGCGCGCTCAGGGACCACACAGATACGCAGTATTTT

abundance: .
j_gene: TRBJ1-2
v_gene: TRBV11-2
d_gene: .
len: 13
CDR3aa: CASSLRPGEGYTF
CDR3nt: TGTGCCAGCAGCCTCCGACCCGGTGAGGGCTACACCTTC

abundance: .
j_gene: TRBJ1-1
v_gene: TRBV25-1
d_gene: TRBD1
len: 15
CDR3aa: CASSGDRGLDTEAFF
CDR3nt: TGTGCCAGCAGTGGGGACAGGGGGTTGGACACTGAAGCTTTCTTT

abundance: .
j_gene: TRBJ2-7
v_gene: TRBV4-2
d_gene: .
len: 14
CDR3aa: CASSQDAGVYEQYF
CDR3nt: TGTGCCAGCAGCCAAGATGCAGGGGTCTACGAGCAGTACTTC

abundance: .
j_gene: TRBJ2-5
v_gene: TRBV7-9
d_gene: TRBD2
len: 13
CDR3aa: CASSLTGGETQYF
CDR3nt: TGTGCCAGCAGCTTAACGGGAGGAGAGACCCAGTACTTC

abundance: .
j_gene: TRBJ1-5
v_gene: TRBV6-1
d_gene: TRBD1
len: 14
CDR3aa: CASSGRDSYQPQHF
CDR3nt: TGTGCCAGCAGTGGCCGGGACAGTTATCAGCCCCAGCATTTT

abundance: many
j_gene: TRBJ1-5
v_gene: TRBV5-4
d_gene: .
len: 13
CDR3aa: CASSLDLHQPQHF
CDR3nt: TGTGCCAGCAGCCTAGACCTACATCAGCCCCAGCATTTT

abundance: .
j_gene: TRBJ2-2
v_gene: TRBV6-1
d_gene: .
len: 14
CDR3aa: CASNQAGNTGELFF
CDR3nt: TGTGCCAGCAACCAGGCGGGTAACACCGGGGAGCTGTTTTTT

abundance: .
j_gene: TRBJ2-3
v_gene: TRBV6-5
d_gene: TRBD1
len: 14
CDR3aa: CASRDRAYTDTQYF
CDR3nt: TGTGCCAGCAGGGACAGGGCTTACACAGATACGCAGTATTTT

abundance: .
j_gene: TRBJ2-7
v_gene: TRBV21-1
d_gene: .
len: 16
CDR3aa: CASSPQPVSGCLEQYF
CDR3nt: TGTGCCAGCAGCCCTCAACCTGTCTCGGGGTGTTTGGAGCAGTACTTC

abundance: .
j_gene: TRBJ2-6
v_gene: TRBV4-2
d_gene: .
len: 19
CDR3aa: CASSLEVWFGYSGANVLTF
CDR3nt: TGTGCCAGCAGCCTAGAAGTTTGGTTTGGTTACTCTGGGGCCAACGTCCTGACTTTC

abundance: .
j_gene: TRBJ2-1
v_gene: TRBV10-1
d_gene: .
len: 14
CDR3aa: CASSVSRGRNEQFF
CDR3nt: TGCGCCAGCAGTGTTTCCAGGGGCCGGAATGAGCAGTTCTTC

abundance: .
j_gene: TRBJ2-7
v_gene: TRBV11-1
d_gene: .
len: 14
CDR3aa: CASSATGDGVEQYF
CDR3nt: TGTGCCAGCAGCGCAACAGGAGATGGGGTGGAGCAGTACTTC

abundance: .
j_gene: TRBJ1-1
v_gene: TRBV5-4
d_gene: TRBD1
len: 14
CDR3aa: CASSSGGRDTEAFF
CDR3nt: TGTGCCAGCAGCTCAGGGGGAAGAGACACTGAAGCTTTCTTT

abundance: once
j_gene: TRBJ2-1
v_gene: TRBV5-1
d_gene: TRBD1
len: 14
CDR3aa: CASSMDRVSLEQFF
CDR3nt: TGCGCCAGCAGCATGGACAGGGTCAGCCTTGAGCAGTTCTTC

abundance: few
j_gene: TRBJ1-2
v_gene: TRBV28
d_gene: .
len: 13
CDR3aa: CASSLSLNYGYTF
CDR3nt: TGTGCCAGCAGTTTATCACTGAACTATGGCTACACCTTC

abundance: .
j_gene: TRBJ1-2
v_gene: TRBV6-1
d_gene: .
len: 17
CDR3aa: CASSEWGGTTANYGYTF
CDR3nt: TGTGCCAGCAGTGAATGGGGGGGGACAACGGCTAACTATGGCTACACCTTC

abundance: .
j_gene: TRBJ1-1
v_gene: TRBV2
d_gene: .
len: 15
CDR3aa: CASSTRGRRNTEAFF
CDR3nt: TGTGCCAGCAGTACGAGAGGACGGAGGAACACTGAAGCTTTCTTT

abundance: .
j_gene: TRBJ2-7
v_gene: TRBV28
d_gene: .
len: 14
CDR3aa: CASSIPGELREQYF
CDR3nt: TGTGCCAGCAGTATACCCGGGGAGTTGAGGGAGCAGTACTTC

abundance: .
j_gene: TRBJ2-7
v_gene: TRBV28
d_gene: .
len: 15
CDR3aa: CASSLAGGIQYEQYF
CDR3nt: TGTGCCAGCAGTTTAGCAGGGGGGATCCAATACGAGCAGTACTTC

abundance: .
j_gene: TRBJ2-1
v_gene: TRBV4-1
d_gene: .
len: 15
CDR3aa: CASSQGTYLYNEQFF
CDR3nt: TGCGCCAGCAGCCAAGGGACGTACCTTTACAATGAGCAGTTCTTC

abundance: .
j_gene: TRBJ2-7
v_gene: TRBV4-3
d_gene: TRBD2
len: 14
CDR3aa: CASSPGGSGYEQYF
CDR3nt: TGCGCCAGCAGCCCCGGCGGGAGCGGGTACGAGCAGTACTTC